This is a list of T cell receptor beta chains from one sample in a study of OX40 agonist ivuxolimab in advanced cancers. Some clones are missing from TCRdb's copy, which holds only in-frame ones; the method was immunoSEQ multiplex PCR. Among some 40,000 clones listed, roughly 90% were seen once. The input for sequencing was CD4+ or CD8+ T cells sorted from blood, taken in a trial of the OX40 agonist ivuxolimab. The receptor set was obtained from an adult with an advanced solid tumor such as melanoma, head and neck, liver or kidney cancer. Each CDR3 is given with its conserved first and last residue. A D gene is named only where the DNA matches it firmly. Part of the rows lack a size; the others show once, few, many or a class for expanded clones.

J: TRBJ2-7
V: TRBV5-6
length: 16
D: .
size: few
DNA: TGTGCCAGCAGCGGATTTCGGTCCGGCAGTACCTACGAGCAGTACTTC
CDR3: CASSGFRSGSTYEQYF

J: TRBJ2-5
V: TRBV9
length: 15
D: TRBD1
size: .
DNA: TGTGCCAGCAGCCCCGGGACAGTCGTCCTAGAGACCCAGTACTTC
CDR3: CASSPGTVVLETQYF

J: TRBJ2-1
V: TRBV28
length: 15
D: TRBD2
size: once
DNA: TGTGCCACCGGGGGACTAGCGGGAGGGCCGGATGAGCAGTTCTTC
CDR3: CATGGLAGGPDEQFF

J: TRBJ1-1
V: TRBV5-1
length: 14
D: .
size: once
DNA: TGCGCCAGCCGGATAGGACTGGGGCTGACTGAAGCTTTCTTT
CDR3: CASRIGLGLTEAFF

J: TRBJ2-7
V: TRBV19
length: 14
D: .
size: .
DNA: TGTGCCAGTAGTATGGCGGCGAGCTCCTACGAGCAGTACTTC
CDR3: CASSMAASSYEQYF

J: TRBJ1-1
V: TRBV6-5
length: 15
D: .
size: once
DNA: TGTGCCAGCAGTTACAACCCGGGCATGAACACTGAAGCTTTCTTT
CDR3: CASSYNPGMNTEAFF

J: TRBJ2-7
V: TRBV20-1
length: 11
D: .
size: .
DNA: TGCAGTGCTAGAGGGGGGTACGAGCAGTACTTC
CDR3: CSARGGYEQYF

J: TRBJ2-1
V: TRBV11-2
length: 16
D: TRBD2
size: .
DNA: TGTGCCAGCAGCCAGGGACTAGCGGGATTTATGGATGAGCAGTTCTTC
CDR3: CASSQGLAGFMDEQFF

J: TRBJ1-2
V: TRBV27
length: 14
D: .
size: .
DNA: TGTGCCAGCAATATCGGGGGCTCAAACTATGGCTACACCTTC
CDR3: CASNIGGSNYGYTF

J: TRBJ1-1
V: TRBV7-2
length: 13
D: .
size: once
DNA: TGTGCCAGCAGCTTTTGGAGGAACACTGAAGCTTTCTTT
CDR3: CASSFWRNTEAFF

J: TRBJ2-7
V: TRBV6-1
length: 18
D: TRBD2
size: .
DNA: TGTGCCAGCAGTGAAAGGGGACTAGCGGGATCCTTATCCTACGAGCAGTACTTC
CDR3: CASSERGLAGSLSYEQYF

J: TRBJ2-1
V: TRBV13
length: 15
D: .
size: .
DNA: TGTGCCAGCCGCCTATTGGCGGATGGGTACAATGAGCAGTTCTTC
CDR3: CASRLLADGYNEQFF

J: TRBJ2-7
V: TRBV19
length: 15
D: .
size: .
DNA: TGTGCCAGCGGAGTTACGGGCCTGGGGCTCTACGAGCAGTACTTC
CDR3: CASGVTGLGLYEQYF

J: TRBJ2-7
V: TRBV9
length: 17
D: TRBD1
size: .
DNA: TGTGCCAGCAGCGGAGTGGCTGACCGGGACAGTTACTACGAGCAGTACTTC
CDR3: CASSGVADRDSYYEQYF

J: TRBJ1-5
V: TRBV9
length: 15
D: .
size: .
DNA: TGTGCCAGCAGCGTAGGAGGGGGTTTCAATCAGCCCCAGCATTTT
CDR3: CASSVGGGFNQPQHF

J: TRBJ2-7
V: TRBV27
length: 18
D: TRBD1
size: .
DNA: TGTGCCAGCAGTCCTATCTACTTCGGACAGGCCGAAACCTACGAGCAGTACTTC
CDR3: CASSPIYFGQAETYEQYF

J: TRBJ1-2
V: TRBV7-9
length: 12
D: .
size: .
DNA: TGTGCCAGCAGCTTAGCTAACTATGGCTACACCTTC
CDR3: CASSLANYGYTF

J: TRBJ2-3
V: TRBV5-6
length: 14
D: TRBD1
size: once
DNA: TGTGCCAGCAGCTTTGGGACAGGCATTAATACGCAGTATTTT
CDR3: CASSFGTGINTQYF

J: TRBJ2-5
V: TRBV6-5
length: 16
D: .
size: once
DNA: TGTGCCAGCAGTTACAAGGAGGGTTTCGACCAAGAGACCCAGTACTTC
CDR3: CASSYKEGFDQETQYF

J: TRBJ1-1
V: TRBV7-6
length: 13
D: .
size: .
DNA: TGTGCCAGCAGCATAGGGGTTAACACTGAAGCTTTCTTT
CDR3: CASSIGVNTEAFF

J: TRBJ2-7
V: TRBV28
length: 14
D: .
size: .
DNA: TGTGCCAGCCGACCGGGACATCGGGCCTACGAGCAGTACTTC
CDR3: CASRPGHRAYEQYF

J: TRBJ2-1
V: TRBV7-9
length: 16
D: TRBD2
size: .
DNA: TGTGCCAGCAGCCGCGGGGGGCTAGCGGGTTACAATGAGCAGTTCTTC
CDR3: CASSRGGLAGYNEQFF

J: TRBJ1-1
V: TRBV27
length: 13
D: .
size: .
DNA: TGTGCCAGCAGTCGCGGAGGTTACACTGAAGCTTTCTTT
CDR3: CASSRGGYTEAFF

J: TRBJ2-2
V: TRBV9
length: 16
D: .
size: .
DNA: TGTGCCAGCAGCGCCCCCGGACTGGGGATGGCCGGGGAGCTGTTTTTT
CDR3: CASSAPGLGMAGELFF

J: TRBJ2-3
V: TRBV7-9
length: 11
D: .
size: .
DNA: TGTGCCAGCAGCCTCTTAGGTACGCAGTATTTT
CDR3: CASSLLGTQYF

J: TRBJ2-7
V: TRBV11-2
length: 13
D: .
size: .
DNA: TGTGCCAGCAGTTCATCGCCCGGAGACGAGCAGTACTTC
CDR3: CASSSSPGDEQYF

J: TRBJ2-7
V: TRBV5-1
length: 15
D: TRBD2
size: once
DNA: TGCGCCAGCAGCTTCTCTGCGGGAGTGGCGTACGAGCAGTACTTC
CDR3: CASSFSAGVAYEQYF

J: TRBJ2-7
V: TRBV11-2
length: 15
D: TRBD1
size: .
DNA: TGTGCCAGCAGCTTAGGTGACAGGGGGCATTACGAGCAGTACTTC
CDR3: CASSLGDRGHYEQYF

J: TRBJ2-3
V: TRBV29-1
length: 14
D: .
size: .
DNA: TGCAGCGTTGAGGGAGGACATAGCACAGATACGCAGTATTTT
CDR3: CSVEGGHSTDTQYF

J: TRBJ2-1
V: TRBV6-4
length: 16
D: .
size: .
DNA: TGTGCCAGCAGTGAAGTATCTGGGAGCGGTCGCAATGAGCAGTTCTTC
CDR3: CASSEVSGSGRNEQFF

J: TRBJ2-5
V: TRBV6-5
length: 14
D: TRBD2
size: .
DNA: TGTGCCAGCAGGGTAGCGGGAGGTGGGGAGACCCAGTACTTC
CDR3: CASRVAGGGETQYF

J: TRBJ2-5
V: TRBV7-2
length: 14
D: .
size: .
DNA: TGTGCCAGCAGCCTCGGGGACTACCAAGAGACCCAGTACTTC
CDR3: CASSLGDYQETQYF

J: TRBJ2-1
V: TRBV7-9
length: 14
D: .
size: .
DNA: TGTGCCAGCAGCTCAGACAGTTTCCCCAATGAGCAGTTCTTC
CDR3: CASSSDSFPNEQFF

J: TRBJ2-6
V: TRBV6-5
length: 13
D: .
size: .
DNA: TGTGCCAGCAGCAAGTCTCCCGGACACGTCCTGACTTTC
CDR3: CASSKSPGHVLTF

J: TRBJ2-7
V: TRBV28
length: 12
D: TRBD1
size: .
DNA: TGTGCCAGCGACAGGGGGTCCTACGAGCAGTACTTC
CDR3: CASDRGSYEQYF

J: TRBJ2-3
V: TRBV23-1
length: 16
D: .
size: .
DNA: TGCGCCAGCGCAACTTTGCTCAGGCCTAGCACAGATACGCAGTATTTT
CDR3: CASATLLRPSTDTQYF

J: TRBJ2-5
V: TRBV28
length: 15
D: .
size: .
DNA: TGTGCCAGCAGCCCCACGGGGGTAATCCGGGAGACCCAGTACTTC
CDR3: CASSPTGVIRETQYF

J: TRBJ2-7
V: TRBV5-4
length: 13
D: TRBD1
size: few
DNA: TGTGCCAGCAGCCCCGGGACAGTCTACGAGCAGTACTTC
CDR3: CASSPGTVYEQYF

J: TRBJ1-2
V: TRBV27
length: 13
D: TRBD1
size: once
DNA: TGTGCCAGCAGCCCGGGACAGGGCGATGGCTACACCTTC
CDR3: CASSPGQGDGYTF